This TCR beta chain was documented in a study of blood T cell repertoires in COVID-19 (dated by TCRdb to the early 2020s). A note on the overall study: The collaborator samples originated in the United States, Italy and Spain and spanned the acute and convalescent phases of COVID-19. The prospective study material was composed of cDNA or gDNA derived from T cells, B-cell-depleted T cells, or PBMCs. The dataset comprised deeply sampled blood TCRbeta repertoires from subjects exposed to, actively infected with, or recovered from COVID-19. The repertoires were released in a freely available public database meant as a resource for research on the immune response to SARS-CoV-2. The samples were drawn from two sources: the first 160 participants of the ongoing ImmuneRACE study, and fewer than 1,500 subjects contributed by 6 global collaborators. A de-identified subject ID, COVID-19 status, age in years and sex were almost always included in the sample metadata. Where HLA class I and class II types were available, the types were taken from metadata supplied by the sample provider, not from assay-based typing.

TCRbeta CDR3 regions were amplified from genomic DNA by means of the immunoSEQ Assay, a bias-controlled multiplex PCR. Regarding the original processing steps: The number of nucleated cells in each sample was estimated from the amplification of reference gene primers within the assay. Sequence reads were collapsed and filtered to measure the absolute abundance of every unique TCRbeta CDR3 rearrangement. Productive Simpson clonality was computed per sample as the square root of Simpson's diversity index over productive rearrangements. TCRdb's version of the immuneACCESS table is confined to in-frame rearrangements and falls short of the full clone set. An unresolved V gene accounts for under half of the shortfall where checked; the remainder is of unknown origin. The DNA was the basis for D and trimming; V, J and clone size are from that table. In this sample the table shows under 150,000 clones, about 84% of which occur a single time. The top ten clones comprise about 7% of the sample.

The research as a whole found: The amount of clinical and demographic metadata varied by source and participant and was provided uncurated.

After removal of 2 bases from V and 6 bases from J, the junction retains 12 bases not matched to a gene. From the cysteine up to the phenylalanine, the CDR3 has a length of 16 residues. The entry retains the CDR3 DNA only, 48 bases that are in frame from base 1. The germline V gene specifies MNHEY as CDR1 and SVGAGI as CDR2. Collaborating institutions collected whole blood in K2EDTA tubes following their own protocols. For TCRbeta analysis, collaborators shipped samples as frozen whole blood, isolated PBMCs, or DNA extracted from either of those sample types. Remarks on this clone: Its antigen is still unknown. It has no much larger one-base neighbor in the sample; base qualities were not kept.

The source is a human donor in a cohort sampled during active COVID-19. The rearrangement joined TRBV6-5 to TRBJ2-7, with 8 middle bases fitting TRBD1. Source material: peripheral blood. This receptor carries the CDR3 CASSYPGQGGVGEQYF. DNA sequence: TGTGCCAGCAGTTACCCCGGACAGGGAGGTGTCGGCGAGCAGTACTTC.